The clone carrying this T cell receptor beta chain showed up just a few times. The target antigen is unknown. This record belongs to a study of vaccination and CD4 T cells after COVID-19. The treatment was: 10-day PBMC culture with coronavirus spike peptide pools or control peptides (ViraFEST assay). This CDR3 has 14 residues. Unmatched junction bases numbered 9, after V lost 5 bases and J lost 8 bases. The germline V gene encodes CDR1 SGHTA and CDR2 FQGNSA. The study sequenced cultured CD4+ T cell DNA using the Oncomine TCR Beta short-read assay. TCRdb reprocessed the PCR reads via MiXCR and lists one record per CDR3 protein. The sample records roughly 20,000 distinct CDR3 sequences, roughly three fifths being singletons.

Sequenced sample: CD4+ T cells from blood, cultured in vitro. This sequence originates from a human donor who had recovered from COVID-19. The chain is built from TRBV7-2 and TRBJ2-1; 7 bases align to TRBD2. The CDR3 region has the DNA TGTGCCAGCAGCGACCGGGACTATTCGGATGAGCAGTTCTTC. This sequence encodes CASSDRDYSDEQFF.